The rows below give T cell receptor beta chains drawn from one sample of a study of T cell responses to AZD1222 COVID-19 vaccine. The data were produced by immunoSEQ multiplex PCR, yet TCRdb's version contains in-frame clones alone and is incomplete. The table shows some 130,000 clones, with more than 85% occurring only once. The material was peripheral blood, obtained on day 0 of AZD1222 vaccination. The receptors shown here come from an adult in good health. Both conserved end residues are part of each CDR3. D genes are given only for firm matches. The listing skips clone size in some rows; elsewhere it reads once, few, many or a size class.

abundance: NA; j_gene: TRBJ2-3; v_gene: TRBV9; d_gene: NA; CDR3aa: CASSTPPVSGTDTQYF; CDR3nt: TGTGCCAGCAGCACGCCTCCCGTCTCGGGCACAGATACGCAGTATTTT
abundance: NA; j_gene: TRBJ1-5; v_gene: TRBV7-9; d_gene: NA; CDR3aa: CASSLVSGTSGHQPQHF; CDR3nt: TGTGCCAGCAGCTTAGTGAGTGGGACTTCGGGGCATCAGCCCCAGCATTTT
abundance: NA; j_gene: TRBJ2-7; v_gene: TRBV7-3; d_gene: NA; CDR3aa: CASRKGVSSYEQYF; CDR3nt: TGTGCCAGCAGGAAAGGGGTGAGCTCCTACGAGCAGTACTTC
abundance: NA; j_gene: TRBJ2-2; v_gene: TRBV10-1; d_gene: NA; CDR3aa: CASSSGATGELFF; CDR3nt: TGCGCCAGCAGCTCCGGGGCCACCGGGGAGCTGTTTTTT
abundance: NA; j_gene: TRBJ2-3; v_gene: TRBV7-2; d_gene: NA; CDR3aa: CASSPSVRFLDTQYF; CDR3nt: TGTGCCAGCAGCCCCTCCGTACGGTTCCTAGATACGCAGTATTTT
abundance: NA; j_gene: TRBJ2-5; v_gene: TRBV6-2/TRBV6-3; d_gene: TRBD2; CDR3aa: CASSYSIVLAGGEETQYF; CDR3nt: TGTGCCAGCAGTTACTCAATAGTACTAGCGGGAGGGGAAGAGACCCAGTACTTC
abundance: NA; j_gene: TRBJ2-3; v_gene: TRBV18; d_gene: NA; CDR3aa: CASSLGPLQDTQYF; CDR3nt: TGTGCCAGCTCACTGGGACCGCTCCAAGATACGCAGTATTTT
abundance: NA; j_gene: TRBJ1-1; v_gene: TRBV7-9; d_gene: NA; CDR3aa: CASSYERGEAFF; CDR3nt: TGTGCCAGCAGTTACGAGAGGGGAGAAGCTTTCTTT
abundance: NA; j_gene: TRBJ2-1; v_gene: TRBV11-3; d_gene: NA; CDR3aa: CASSFGAGRIYNEQFF; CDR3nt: TGTGCCAGCAGCTTCGGGGCAGGCCGAATCTACAATGAGCAGTTCTTC
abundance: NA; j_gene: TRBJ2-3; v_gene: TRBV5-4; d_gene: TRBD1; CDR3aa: CASSPSGTGADTQYF; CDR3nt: TGTGCCAGCAGCCCCTCCGGGACAGGGGCAGATACGCAGTATTTT
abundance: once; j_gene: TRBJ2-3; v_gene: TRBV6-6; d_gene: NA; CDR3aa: CASRHDSTDTQYF; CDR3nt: TGTGCCAGCAGGCACGATAGCACAGATACGCAGTATTTT
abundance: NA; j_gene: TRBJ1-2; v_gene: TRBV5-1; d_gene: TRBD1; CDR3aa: CASSLTTGGHGYTF; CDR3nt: TGCGCCAGCAGCTTGACAACAGGGGGCCATGGCTACACCTTC
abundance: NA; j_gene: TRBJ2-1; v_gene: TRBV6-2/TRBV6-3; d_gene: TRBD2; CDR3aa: CASSNAGLGNHNEQFF; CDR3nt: TGTGCCAGCAGCAACGCGGGACTAGGGAACCACAATGAGCAGTTCTTC
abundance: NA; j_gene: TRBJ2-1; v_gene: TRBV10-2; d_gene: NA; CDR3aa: CASRKGRNKFSLNEQFF; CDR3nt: TGCGCCAGCAGGAAGGGTCGAAATAAGTTTTCACTTAATGAGCAGTTCTTC
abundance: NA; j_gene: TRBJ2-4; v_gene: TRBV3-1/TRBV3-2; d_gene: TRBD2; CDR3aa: CASSQGLAEANIQYF; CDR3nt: TGTGCCAGCAGCCAAGGGCTAGCGGAAGCAAACATTCAGTACTTC
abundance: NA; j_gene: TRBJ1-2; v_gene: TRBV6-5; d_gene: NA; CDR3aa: CASFDTGEGDGYTF; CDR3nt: TGTGCCAGCTTTGACACTGGGGAGGGGGATGGCTACACCTTC
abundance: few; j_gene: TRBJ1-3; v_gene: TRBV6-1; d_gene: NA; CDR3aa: CASSVAGTLGSGNTIYF; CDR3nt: TGTGCCAGCAGTGTAGCCGGGACACTGGGTTCTGGAAACACCATATATTTT
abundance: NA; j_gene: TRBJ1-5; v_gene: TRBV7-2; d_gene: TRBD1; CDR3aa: CASRLQGISNQPQHF; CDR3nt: TGTGCCAGCAGGTTACAGGGGATCAGCAATCAGCCCCAGCATTTT
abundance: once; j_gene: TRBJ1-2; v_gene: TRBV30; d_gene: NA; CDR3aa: CAWSAGLGGYTF; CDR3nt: TGTGCCTGGAGTGCGGGGCTGGGTGGCTACACCTTC
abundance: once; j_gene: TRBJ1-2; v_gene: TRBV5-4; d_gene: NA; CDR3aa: CASSLGTGNYGYTF; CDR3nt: TGTGCCAGCAGCCTTGGGACGGGAAACTATGGCTACACCTTC
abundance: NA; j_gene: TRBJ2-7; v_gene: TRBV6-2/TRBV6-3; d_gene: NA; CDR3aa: CASSYPWGSEQYF; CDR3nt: TGTGCCAGCAGTTACCCATGGGGTAGCGAGCAGTACTTC
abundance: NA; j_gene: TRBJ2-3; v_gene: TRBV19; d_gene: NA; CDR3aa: CASTSRQPGMADTQYF; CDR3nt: TGTGCCAGTACCAGCCGGCAGCCGGGGATGGCAGATACGCAGTATTTT
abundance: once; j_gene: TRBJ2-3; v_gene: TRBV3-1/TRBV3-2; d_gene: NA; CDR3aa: CASSQDQADTQYF; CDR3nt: TGTGCCAGCAGCCAAGATCAGGCAGATACGCAGTATTTT
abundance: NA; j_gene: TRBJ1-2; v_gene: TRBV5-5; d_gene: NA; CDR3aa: CASSPTPDANYGYTF; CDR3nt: TGTGCCAGCAGCCCGACGCCGGATGCTAACTATGGCTACACCTTC
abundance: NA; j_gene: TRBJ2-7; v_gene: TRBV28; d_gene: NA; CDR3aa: CASILGPSYEQYF; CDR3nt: TGTGCCAGCATTCTCGGACCTTCCTACGAGCAGTACTTC
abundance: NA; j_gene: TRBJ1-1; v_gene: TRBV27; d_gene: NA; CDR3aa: CASSFSTAGSEAFF; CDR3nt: TGTGCCAGCAGTTTTTCCACGGCCGGATCAGAAGCTTTCTTT
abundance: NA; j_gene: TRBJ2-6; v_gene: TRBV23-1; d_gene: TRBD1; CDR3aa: CASSQSVPAQGVSSGANVLTF; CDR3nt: TGCGCCAGCAGTCAATCCGTCCCGGCACAGGGGGTAAGCTCTGGGGCCAACGTCCTGACTTTC
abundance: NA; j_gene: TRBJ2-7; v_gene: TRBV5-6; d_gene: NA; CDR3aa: CASSRRYEQYF; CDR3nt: TGTGCCAGCAGCCGCCGCTACGAGCAGTACTTC
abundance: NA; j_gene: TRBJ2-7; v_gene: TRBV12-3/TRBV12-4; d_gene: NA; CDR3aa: CASSRPGPYEQYF; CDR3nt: TGTGCCAGCAGCCGTCCGGGACCCTACGAGCAGTACTTC
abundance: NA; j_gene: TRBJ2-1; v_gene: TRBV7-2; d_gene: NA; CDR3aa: CASTPRDTLYNEQFF; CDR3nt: TGTGCCAGCACCCCCCGGGACACCCTCTACAATGAGCAGTTCTTC
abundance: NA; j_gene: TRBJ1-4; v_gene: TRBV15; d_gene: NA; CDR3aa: CATSRLGGSDEKLFF; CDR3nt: TGTGCCACCAGCCGCCTCGGGGGGTCTGATGAAAAACTGTTTTTT
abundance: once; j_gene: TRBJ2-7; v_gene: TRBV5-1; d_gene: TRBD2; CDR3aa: CASSLEGLAGDYEQYF; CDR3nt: TGCGCCAGCAGCTTAGAAGGTCTAGCGGGAGACTACGAGCAGTACTTC
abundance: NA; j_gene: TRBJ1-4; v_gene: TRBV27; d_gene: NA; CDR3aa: CASSLGQNEKLFF; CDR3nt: TGTGCCAGCAGTTTGGGTCAAAATGAAAAACTGTTTTTT
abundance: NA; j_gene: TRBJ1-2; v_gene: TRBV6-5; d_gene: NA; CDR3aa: CASITAFNYGYTF; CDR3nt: TGTGCCAGCATCACAGCCTTTAACTATGGCTACACCTTC
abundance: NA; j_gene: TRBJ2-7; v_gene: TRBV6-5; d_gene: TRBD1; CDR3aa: CASRPTDRVGEQYF; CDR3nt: TGTGCCAGCAGACCAACGGACAGGGTGGGCGAGCAGTACTTC
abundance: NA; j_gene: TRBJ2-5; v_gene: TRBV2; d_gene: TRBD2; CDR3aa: CASNWGPSGQETQYF; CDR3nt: TGTGCCAGCAACTGGGGACCTAGCGGCCAAGAGACCCAGTACTTC
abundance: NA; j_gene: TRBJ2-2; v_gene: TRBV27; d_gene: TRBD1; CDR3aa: CASSPLRTGSGTGELFF; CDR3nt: TGTGCCAGCAGTCCCCTAAGGACAGGGTCGGGGACCGGGGAGCTGTTTTTT
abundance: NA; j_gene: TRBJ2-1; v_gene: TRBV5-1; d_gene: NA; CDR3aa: CASSLARTPNNEQFF; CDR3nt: TGCGCCAGCAGCTTGGCACGGACCCCAAACAATGAGCAGTTCTTC
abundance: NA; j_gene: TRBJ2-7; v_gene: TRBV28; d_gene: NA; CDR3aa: CASSFSPLAPTYEQYF; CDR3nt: TGTGCCAGCAGTTTCTCCCCTCTAGCGCCTACCTACGAGCAGTACTTC
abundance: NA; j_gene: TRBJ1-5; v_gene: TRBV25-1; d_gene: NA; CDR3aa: CASSLNRAGQPQHF; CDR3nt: TGTGCCAGCAGCCTCAACAGGGCTGGTCAGCCCCAGCATTTT
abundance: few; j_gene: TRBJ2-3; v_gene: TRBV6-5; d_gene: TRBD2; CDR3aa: CASKAGGTDTQYF; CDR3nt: TGTGCCAGCAAGGCGGGAGGAACAGATACGCAGTATTTT
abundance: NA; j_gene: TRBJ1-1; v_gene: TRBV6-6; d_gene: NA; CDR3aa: CASSRLGTYMNTEAFF; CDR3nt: TGTGCCAGCAGTCGATTGGGGACATACATGAACACTGAAGCTTTCTTT
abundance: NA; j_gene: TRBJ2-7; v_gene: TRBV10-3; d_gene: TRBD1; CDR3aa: CAIRRDRVSYEQYF; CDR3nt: TGTGCCATCAGACGGGACAGGGTCTCCTACGAGCAGTACTTC
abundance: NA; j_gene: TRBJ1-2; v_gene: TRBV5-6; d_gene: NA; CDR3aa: CASSLGPTSDYGYTF; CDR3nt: TGTGCCAGCAGCTTGGGCCCGACATCGGACTATGGCTACACCTTC
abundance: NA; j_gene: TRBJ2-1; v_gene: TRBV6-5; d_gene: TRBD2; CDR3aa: CASSYSRGSNEQFF; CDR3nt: TGTGCCAGCAGTTACTCTCGCGGGAGTAATGAGCAGTTCTTC
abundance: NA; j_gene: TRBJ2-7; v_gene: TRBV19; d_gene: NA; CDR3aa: CASSISGSSYEQYF; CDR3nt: TGTGCCAGTAGTATCTCGGGGAGCTCCTACGAGCAGTACTTC
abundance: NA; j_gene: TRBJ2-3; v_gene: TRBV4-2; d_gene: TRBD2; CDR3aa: CASSQAEGLAGGLTDTQYF; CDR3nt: TGTGCCAGCAGCCAAGCTGAGGGACTAGCGGGAGGATTGACAGATACGCAGTATTTT
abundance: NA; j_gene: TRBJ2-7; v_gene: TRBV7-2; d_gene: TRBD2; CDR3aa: CASSPPPSGYEQYF; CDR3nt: TGTGCCAGCAGCCCCCCCCCTAGCGGATACGAGCAGTACTTC
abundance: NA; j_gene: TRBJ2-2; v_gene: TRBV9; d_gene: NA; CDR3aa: CASSVLTNTGELFF; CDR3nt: TGTGCCAGCAGCGTACTCACGAACACCGGGGAGCTGTTTTTT
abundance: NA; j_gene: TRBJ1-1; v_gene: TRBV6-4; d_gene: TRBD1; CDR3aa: CASSGDRGGNTEAFF; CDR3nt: TGTGCCAGCAGTGGCGACAGGGGAGGGAACACTGAAGCTTTCTTT
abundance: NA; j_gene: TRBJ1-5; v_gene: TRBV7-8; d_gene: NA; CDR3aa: CASSSSRGPYSNQPQHF; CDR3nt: TGTGCCAGCAGCTCCAGTCGGGGGCCTTATAGCAATCAGCCCCAGCATTTT
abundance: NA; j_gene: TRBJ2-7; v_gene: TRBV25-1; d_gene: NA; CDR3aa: CASSDVQLSYEQYF; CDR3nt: TGTGCCAGCAGTGACGTACAGCTCTCCTACGAGCAGTACTTC
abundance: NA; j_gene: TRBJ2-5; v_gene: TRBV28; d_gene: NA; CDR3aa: CASSPGPEDQETQYF; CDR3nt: TGTGCCAGCAGTCCCGGCCCGGAGGATCAAGAGACCCAGTACTTC
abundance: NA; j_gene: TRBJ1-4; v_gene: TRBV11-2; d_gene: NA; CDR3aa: CASSRAGARLFF; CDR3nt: TGTGCCAGCAGCCGAGCCGGGGCGCGTCTGTTTTTT